The 7 T cell receptor beta chains below come from one sample, sequenced in a study of CD8+ T cells in alopecia areata. In each case, RNA was isolated and then reverse transcribed into cDNA as the sequencing template. The protocol was immunoSEQ multiplex PCR, while the TCRdb copy is restricted to in-frame clones and leaves out a portion. The table lists 130,000 to 150,000 clones, about 51% of them singletons. This material consisted of CD4+ T cells sorted from blood, taken at week 0. These receptors originate from a human donor with alopecia areata.

This clone was recorded a few times. The chain recombines TRBV29-1 with TRBJ2-4; the D is unclear. Trimming pared 6 bases from V and 1 base from J, leaving 4 bases between. In germline, CDR1 is SQVTM, CDR2 ANQGSEA. The CDR3 has 11 amino acids. The CDR3 loop is CSVEAKNIQYF. CDR3 sequence (DNA): TGCAGCGTGGAGGCCAAAAACATTCAGTACTTC.

The V call is TRBV11-2, the J call TRBJ2-3; 10 bases are a match to TRBD2. J gave up 4 bases and V 4 bases, and 5 bases lay outside the gene matches. Germline V gene data show CDR1 as SGHAT and CDR2 as FQNNGV. This CDR3 region has 15 residues. CDR3 DNA: TGTGCCAGCAGCTATAGGACTAGCGGATCAGATACGCAGTATTTT. Its translation is CASSYRTSGSDTQYF.

V gene TRBV27 combines with J gene TRBJ1-1, with D possibly TRBD1 on 5 matching bases. There are 13 residues in the CDR3. Germline V CDR1 and CDR2: MNHEY, SMNVEV (reference sequence). V dropped 6 bases and J dropped 7 bases, with 15 bases sitting between them. The CDR3 coding sequence is TGTGCCAGCAGCCGTCGGACGGGGGATGAAGCTTTCTTT. Amino acids: CASSRRTGDEAFF.

This chain links TRBV29-1 with TRBJ2-1, with 12 bases matching TRBD2. This CDR3 contains 17 residues. CDR1 SQVTM and CDR2 ANQGSEA come from the germline V gene. After removal of 6 bases from V and 0 bases from J, the junction contained 9 bases not matched to a gene. Here the CDR3 DNA reads TGCAGCGTCGCCGGGACTAGCGGGTGGACCTCCTACAATGAGCAGTTCTTC. Its translation: CSVAGTSGWTSYNEQFF.

The chain carries TRBV30 and TRBJ2-1; 8 positions agree with TRBD2. Losses at the gene ends were 4 bases for V and 6 bases for J; bases not matched to a gene: 11. Germline CDR1 reads GTSNPN; CDR2 reads SVGIG (reference sequence). The CDR3 sequence is 15 residues long. CDR3 bases: TGTGCCTGGAATTTTGGAGCGGGAGTAGGCAATGAGCAGTTCTTC. Protein sequence: CAWNFGAGVGNEQFF.

The rearrangement uses TRBV29-1 and TRBJ2-4, with D perhaps matching TRBD1 (5 bases). V dropped 6 bases and J dropped 7 bases, with 16 bases sitting between them. The CDR3 length is 13 residues. Germline lookup yields CDR1 SQVTM and CDR2 ANQGSEA. CDR3: CSVERGSGNIQYF. CDR3 nucleotide sequence: TGCAGCGTAGAAAGGGGCTCCGGGAACATTCAGTACTTC.

This chain uses TRBV4-3 with TRBJ2-5, with 10 bases aligning to TRBD2. Germline CDR1 LGHNA, CDR2 YSLEER. V gave up 2 bases and J gave up 3 bases; unmatched junction bases: 0. CDR3 size: 14 residues. The CDR3, as DNA: TGCGCCAGCAGCCAAAGCGGGAGGGAAGAGACCCAGTACTTC. Translated: CASSQSGREETQYF.